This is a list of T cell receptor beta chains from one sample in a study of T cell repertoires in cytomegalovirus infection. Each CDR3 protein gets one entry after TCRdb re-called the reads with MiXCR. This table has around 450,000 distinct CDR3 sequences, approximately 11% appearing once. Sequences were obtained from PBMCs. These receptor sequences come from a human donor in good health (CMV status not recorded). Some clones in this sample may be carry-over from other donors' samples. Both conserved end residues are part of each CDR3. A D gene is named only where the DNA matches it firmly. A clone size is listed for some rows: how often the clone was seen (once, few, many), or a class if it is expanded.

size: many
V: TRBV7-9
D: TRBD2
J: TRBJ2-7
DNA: TGTGCCAGCAGCTTATCTGCTAGCGGGAGGGCACAGCAACCCTACGAGCAGTACTTC
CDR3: CASSLSASGRAQQPYEQYF

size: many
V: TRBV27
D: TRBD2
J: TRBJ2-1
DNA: TGTGCCAGCAGTTTCGGGGGACTAGCTTTGGAGCAGTTCTTC
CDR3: CASSFGGLALEQFF

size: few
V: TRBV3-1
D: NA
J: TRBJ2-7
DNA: TGTGCCAGCAGCCAAACAAGTCTCGGGGAGCAGTACTTC
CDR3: CASSQTSLGEQYF

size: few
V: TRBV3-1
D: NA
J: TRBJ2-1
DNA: TGTGCCAGCAGCCAAGATTCAGGGATGAAAGGCAATGAGCAGTTCTTC
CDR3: CASSQDSGMKGNEQFF

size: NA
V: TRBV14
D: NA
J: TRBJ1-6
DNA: TGTGCCAGCAGCCAAGCAGGGGCACGTTCACCCCTCCACTTT
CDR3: CASSQAGARSPLHF

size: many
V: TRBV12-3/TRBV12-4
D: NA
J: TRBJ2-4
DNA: TGTGCCAGCAGTTTGGGGGGGCTCTCGAACATTCAGTACTTC
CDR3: CASSLGGLSNIQYF

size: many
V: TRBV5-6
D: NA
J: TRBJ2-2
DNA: TGTGCCAGCAGCGCCCAAATTCGGGTGGCGAACACCGGGGAGCTGTTTTTT
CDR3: CASSAQIRVANTGELFF

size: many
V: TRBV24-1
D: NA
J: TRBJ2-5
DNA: TGTGCCACCAGTGACCGGGCCTGGGGAGAGACCCAGTACTTC
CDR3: CATSDRAWGETQYF

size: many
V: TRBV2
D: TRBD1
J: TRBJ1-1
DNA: TGTGCCAGCAACCTCAGACAGGGGGCTACTGAAGCTTTCTTT
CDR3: CASNLRQGATEAFF

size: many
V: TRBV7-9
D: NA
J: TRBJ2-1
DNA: TGTGCCAGCACAAAACTGGGTGAGCAGTTCTTC
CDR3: CASTKLGEQFF

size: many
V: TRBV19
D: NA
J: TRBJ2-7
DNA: TGTGCCAGTAGTTTTAGACCGGGACAAAGTCCTTCGTTCGTCTACGAGCAGTACTTC
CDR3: CASSFRPGQSPSFVYEQYF

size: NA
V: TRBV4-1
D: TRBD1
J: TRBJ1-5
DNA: TGCGCCACCAGCCAAGAGCCGGGACAGGGGATGCGTCAGACCCAGCATTTT
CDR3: CATSQEPGQGMRQTQHF

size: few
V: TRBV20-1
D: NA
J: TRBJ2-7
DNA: TGCAGTGCTAGAGCCGGGACGGCAACCTACGAGCAGTACTTC
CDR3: CSARAGTATYEQYF

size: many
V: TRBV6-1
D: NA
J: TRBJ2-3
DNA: TGTGCCAGCAGGAGGGACGGAGACAGCACAGATACGCAGTATTTT
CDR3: CASRRDGDSTDTQYF

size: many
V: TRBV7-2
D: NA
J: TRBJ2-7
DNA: TGTGCCAGCACCATAGCGCTTGGGCCCTACGAGCAGTACTTC
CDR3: CASTIALGPYEQYF

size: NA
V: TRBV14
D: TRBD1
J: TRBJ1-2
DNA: TGTGCCAGCAGCCCGGGACAGGAGGAAGGGGGCTACACCTTC
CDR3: CASSPGQEEGGYTF

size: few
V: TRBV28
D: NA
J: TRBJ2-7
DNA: TGTGCCAGCGGCACCGGGACCCGGCCCTCCGAGCAGTACTTC
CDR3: CASGTGTRPSEQYF

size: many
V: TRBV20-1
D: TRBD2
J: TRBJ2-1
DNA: TGCAGTGCTCCCCCCCTACTAGCGGGAGATACAAATGAGCAGTTCTTC
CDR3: CSAPPLLAGDTNEQFF

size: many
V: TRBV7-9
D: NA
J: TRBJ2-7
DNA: TGTGCCAGCAGCTTGTACCAGGGGTTGGGTAAGGACTACGAGCAGTACTTC
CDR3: CASSLYQGLGKDYEQYF

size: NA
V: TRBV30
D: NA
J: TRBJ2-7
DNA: TGTGCCTGGAGTCAGGACGACGAGCAGTACTTC
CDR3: CAWSQDDEQYF

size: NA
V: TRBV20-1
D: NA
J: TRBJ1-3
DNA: TGCAGTGCTAGTGGCTCTGGAAACACCATATATTTT
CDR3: CSASGSGNTIYF

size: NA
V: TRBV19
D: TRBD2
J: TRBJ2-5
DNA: TGTGCCAGTTCAACTAGCGGGGGGCAAGAGACCCAGTACTTC
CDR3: CASSTSGGQETQYF

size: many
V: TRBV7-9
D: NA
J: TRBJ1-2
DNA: TGTGCCAGTAAGAGGGAGGTTGGGCGCTATGGCTACACCTTC
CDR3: CASKREVGRYGYTF

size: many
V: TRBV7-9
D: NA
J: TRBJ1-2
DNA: TGTGCCGGCGCCGGTAACGCCCGAGATGGCTACACCTTC
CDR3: CAGAGNARDGYTF

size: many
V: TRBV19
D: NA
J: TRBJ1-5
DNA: TGTGCCAGTAGTATGGGACAATTACGGCATCAGCCCCAGCATTTT
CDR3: CASSMGQLRHQPQHF

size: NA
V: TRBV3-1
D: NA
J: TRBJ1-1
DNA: TGTGCCAGCAGCCATTCAGAGAACACTGAAGCTTTCTTT
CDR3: CASSHSENTEAFF

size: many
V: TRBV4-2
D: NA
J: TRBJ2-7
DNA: TGTGCCAGCAGCCAAGGGATTTCCTACGAGCAGTACTTC
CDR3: CASSQGISYEQYF

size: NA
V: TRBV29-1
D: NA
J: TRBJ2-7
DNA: TGCAGCGTAGGAGAGGAACACTCCTACGAGCAGTACTTC
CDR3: CSVGEEHSYEQYF

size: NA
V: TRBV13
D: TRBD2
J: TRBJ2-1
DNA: TGTGCCAGCAGCCCCAGCGGGAGGGCCCACAATGAGCAGTTCTTC
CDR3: CASSPSGRAHNEQFF

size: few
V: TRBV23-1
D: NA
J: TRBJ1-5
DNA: TGCGCCAGCAGTCAATCGGGGACCCAGGAATGGCCCGGCTCCAGTCAGCCCCAGCATTTT
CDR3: CASSQSGTQEWPGSSQPQHF

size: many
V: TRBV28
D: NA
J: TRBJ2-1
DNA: TGTGCCAGCAGTGCGCAATACAATGAGCAGTTCTTC
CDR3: CASSAQYNEQFF

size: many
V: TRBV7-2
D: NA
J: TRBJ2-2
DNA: TGTGCCAGCAGCGGATCCCGCCTTGGAGCCGGGGAGCTGTTTTTT
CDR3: CASSGSRLGAGELFF

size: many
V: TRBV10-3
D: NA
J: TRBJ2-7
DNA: TGTGCCATCAGTGAATTAGCGCCGAGCTCCTACGAGCAGTACTTC
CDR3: CAISELAPSSYEQYF

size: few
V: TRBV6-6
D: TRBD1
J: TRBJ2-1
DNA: TGTGCCAGCAACTTACTTAAAGGGACAGGGTTATGGAATGAGCAGTTCTTC
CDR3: CASNLLKGTGLWNEQFF

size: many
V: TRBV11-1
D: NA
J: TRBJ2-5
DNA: TGTGCCAGCAGCTTATCGTCGGCGGAGACCCAGTACTTC
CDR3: CASSLSSAETQYF

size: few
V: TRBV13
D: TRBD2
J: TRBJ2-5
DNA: TGTGCCAGCAGTTTAGCGGGATTGGAGACCCAGTACTTC
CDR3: CASSLAGLETQYF

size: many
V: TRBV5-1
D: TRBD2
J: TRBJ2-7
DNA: TGCGCCAGCAGCTTTACAGCGGGAGGGGACGAGCAGTACTTC
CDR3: CASSFTAGGDEQYF

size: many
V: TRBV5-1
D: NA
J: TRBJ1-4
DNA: TGCGCCAGCAGCGTAGCCGGGGGCGCGGCTAATGAAAAACTGTTTTTT
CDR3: CASSVAGGAANEKLFF

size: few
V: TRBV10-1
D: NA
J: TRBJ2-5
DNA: TGCGCCAGCAGTGAAGACCCAGAAAGCCAAGAGACCCAGTACTTC
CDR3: CASSEDPESQETQYF

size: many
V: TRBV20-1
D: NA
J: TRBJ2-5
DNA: TGCAGTGCCCCCTCCCCAAATTTGTACCAAGAGACCCAGTACTTC
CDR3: CSAPSPNLYQETQYF

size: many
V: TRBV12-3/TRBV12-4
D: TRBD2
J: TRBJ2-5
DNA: TGTGCCAGCAGACCGAGCGGGAGGCGGGAAGAGACCCAGTACTTC
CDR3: CASRPSGRREETQYF

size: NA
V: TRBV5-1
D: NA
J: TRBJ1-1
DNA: TGCGCCAGCAGCTTGGAACCCACGGGCACTGAAGCTTTCTTT
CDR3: CASSLEPTGTEAFF

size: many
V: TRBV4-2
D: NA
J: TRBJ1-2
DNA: TGTGCCAGCAGCCAAGCCCAGGGTCCTAACTATGGCTACACCTTC
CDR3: CASSQAQGPNYGYTF

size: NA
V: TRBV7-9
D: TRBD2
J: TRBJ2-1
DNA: TGTGCCAGCAGCTCGACTAGCGGGGGCCTAAGCTCCTACAATGAGCAGTTCTTC
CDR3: CASSSTSGGLSSYNEQFF

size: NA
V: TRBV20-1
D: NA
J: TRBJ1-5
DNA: TGCAGTGCCGACGGGGGAGGTAGCAATCAGCCCCAGCATTTT
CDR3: CSADGGGSNQPQHF

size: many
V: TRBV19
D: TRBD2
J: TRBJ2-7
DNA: TGTGCCAGTAGCAAAGGAAGAGCGGGGGAGCAGTACTTC
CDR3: CASSKGRAGEQYF

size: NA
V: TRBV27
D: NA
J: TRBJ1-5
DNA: TGTGCCAGCCGGGACGGTGATCAGCCCCAGCATTTT
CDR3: CASRDGDQPQHF

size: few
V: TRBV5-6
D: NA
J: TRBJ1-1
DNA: TGTGCCAGCAGCTCACCAGGCCCCGAGGCTTTCTTT
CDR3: CASSSPGPEAFF

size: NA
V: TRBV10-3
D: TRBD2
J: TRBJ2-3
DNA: TGTGCCATCAGGAGCGGGGGGGAGGATACGCAGTATTTT
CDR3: CAIRSGGEDTQYF

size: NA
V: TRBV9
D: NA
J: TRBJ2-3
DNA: TGTGCCAGCAGCGTAGGGGAAGTAGATACGCAGTATTTT
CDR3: CASSVGEVDTQYF

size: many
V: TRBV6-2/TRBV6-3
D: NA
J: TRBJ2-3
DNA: TGTGCCACCAGGACGCCCCGTGATACGCAGTATTTT
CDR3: CATRTPRDTQYF

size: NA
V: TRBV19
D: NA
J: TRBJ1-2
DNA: TGTGCCAGTAGTCCCTGGATCAGGGCTGACTATGGCTACACCTTC
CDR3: CASSPWIRADYGYTF